This note documents a single T cell receptor beta chain sequence. What it binds is unknown. The CDR3 has 16 amino acids. Trimming stripped 3 bases from V and 3 bases from J, with 17 bases between. Germline loops: CDR1 KGHSH, CDR2 LQKENI. This entry belongs to a study of OX40 agonist ivuxolimab in advanced cancers. Study-level background: Participants, roughly 81% male, averaged about 56 years of age, ranging from about 23 to 80. Three patients showed partial responses: one hepatocellular carcinoma and two cutaneous melanoma cases. Study-wide results and limits: Specificity for antigen went undetermined in the expanded peripheral T cells.

Sequencing used immunoSEQ multiplex PCR; TCRdb keeps in-frame clones, though not all of them. The data show about 79,000 clones, 85% to 95% seen once. The chain carries TRBV18 and TRBJ1-1; perhaps TRBD1 as D (6 bases). Sequenced material: CD4+ or CD8+ T cells sorted from blood, taken in a trial of the OX40 agonist ivuxolimab. This TCR was sampled from an adult with an advanced solid tumor such as melanoma, head and neck, liver or kidney cancer. CDR3: CASSPPGGGADTEAFF. The CDR3 DNA is TGTGCCAGCTCACCCCCTGGGGGGGGCGCGGACACTGAAGCTTTCTTT.